One sample yielded the 22 T cell receptor beta chains listed below, sequenced in a study of T cell repertoires in ileal Crohn's disease. Method: immunoSEQ multiplex PCR; TCRdb's copy keeps in-frame clones and lacks some. The sample has roughly 4,400 clones; around 80% are singletons. Sequenced: ileal tissue. The receptors were sampled from an adult with Crohn's disease.

The chain couples TRBV5-4 to TRBJ1-3, with 7 bases matching TRBD1. V was pared by 0 bases and J by 3 bases, with 3 bases of the junction left unmatched. Germline V gives CDR1 SGHNT, CDR2 YYREEE (reference sequence). The CDR3 loop spans 15 amino acids. CDR3 nucleotides: TGTGCCAGCAGCTTGGAGGGGGCGCGTGGAAACACCATATATTTT. Protein sequence: CASSLEGARGNTIYF.

V usage is TRBV28 and J usage is TRBJ2-3; weak D call: TRBD1 (6 bases). V dropped 6 bases and J dropped 8 bases, with 12 bases sitting between them. The CDR3 is 12 amino acids. Germline CDR1 MDHEN, CDR2 SYDVKM. CDR3 in DNA: TGTGCCAGCAGCCTCAACAGGGCTACGCAGTATTTT. Residues: CASSLNRATQYF.

The chain recombines TRBV7-2 with TRBJ2-2; 9 positions match TRBD1. Germline values: CDR1 SGHTA, CDR2 FQGNSA. V dropped 4 bases and J dropped 6; count of bases not matched to a gene: 3. This CDR3 comprises 14 residues. The CDR3 DNA sequence: TGTGCCAGCAGCTGGGACAGGGCGGCCGGGGAGCTGTTTTTT. This translates into CASSWDRAAGELFF.

This chain joins TRBV5-4 and TRBJ2-3, with 7 bases fitting TRBD2. Germline V gene sequence: CDR1 SGHNT, CDR2 YYREEE (reference sequence). V shed 2 bases, J shed 0 bases, and the junction held 3 bases outside the gene matches. The CDR3 runs to 15 residues. This CDR3 reads CASSLGRGSTDTQYF. The CDR3, as DNA: TGTGCCAGCAGCTTAGGGCGGGGGAGCACAGATACGCAGTATTTT.

The chain employs TRBV7-9 and TRBJ1-3; D might be TRBD1 (5 bases). Germline CDR1 reads SEHNR; CDR2 reads FQNEAQ (reference sequence). V was cut by 2 bases and J by 0 bases, with 5 bases left in between. The CDR3 is 14 amino acids. The CDR3 coding sequence is TGTGCCAGCAGCTTAAGGGGCTCTGGAAACACCATATATTTT. The encoded protein is CASSLRGSGNTIYF.

CDR3 coding DNA: TGTGCCAGCAGCCGGGGACTTTACACAGATACGCAGTATTTT. Its translation is CASSRGLYTDTQYF. The rearrangement uses TRBV11-1 and TRBJ2-3, with a weak D call TRBD2 (6 bases). The germline V gene encodes CDR1 SGHAT and CDR2 FQDESV (reference sequence). Trimming cost V 5 bases and J 2 bases, with 11 bases left between them. The CDR3 is made up of 14 amino acids.

J is TRBJ2-5 and V is TRBV5-5; TRBD2 agrees at 13 bases. V lost 3 bases, J lost 5 bases, and 7 bases stayed unmatched. This CDR3 has 16 amino acids. Germline V gives CDR1 SGHKS, CDR2 YYEKEE (reference sequence). For the CDR3, the DNA is TGTGCCAGCAGCTCCACTAGCGGGGGGGCCTACGAGACCCAGTACTTC. Translating gives CASSSTSGGAYETQYF.

The chain couples TRBV5-6 to TRBJ1-1; weak D call: TRBD1 (5 bases). The V end lost 1 base, the J end lost 5 bases, and 15 bases lay between the germline ends. There are 15 residues in the CDR3. Germline CDR1 is SGHDT and CDR2 is YYEEEE. The CDR3 DNA reads TGTGCCAGCAGCTTGTCGGGGCTTCGGGGGACTGAAGCTTTCTTT. This sequence encodes CASSLSGLRGTEAFF.

The chain carries TRBV11-2 and TRBJ2-5; 9 bases are shared with TRBD1. Germline CDR1 SGHAT, CDR2 FQNNGV. Trimming cost V 7 bases and J 5 bases; bases outside gene matches: 11. The CDR3 runs to 15 residues. The CDR3 loop is CASTFTGGSKETQYF. The CDR3 DNA sequence: TGTGCCAGCACTTTTACAGGGGGCTCAAAGGAGACCCAGTACTTC.

The chain couples TRBV5-1 to TRBJ1-1; 8 bases are shared with TRBD1. J was trimmed by 5 bases and V by 1 base; bases with no gene match: 4. In germline, CDR1 is SGHRS, CDR2 YFSETQ. This CDR3 has 14 residues. DNA of the CDR3: TGCGCCAGCAGCTTGTCTACAGGGGGGACTGAAGCTTTCTTT. Translating gives CASSLSTGGTEAFF.

V usage is TRBV28 and J usage is TRBJ1-2; no firm D call. CDR3 length equals 11 residues. Germline loops: CDR1 MDHEN, CDR2 SYDVKM. The V gene lost 6 bases and the J gene lost 7 bases, with 9 bases spanning the gap. The CDR3 reads CASRQSGGYTF. The CDR3 nucleotides are TGTGCCAGCAGGCAGAGCGGTGGCTACACCTTC.

This clone appeared once. The gene calls are TRBV30 and TRBJ1-1; D gene uncertain. From germline, CDR1 is GTSNPN and CDR2 SVGIG (reference sequence). The CDR3 is 15 amino acids. V dropped 1 base and J dropped 1 base, with 13 bases sitting between them. The CDR3 is CAWSDLRTANTEAFF. In nucleotides, the CDR3 is TGTGCCTGGAGTGACCTAAGAACAGCGAACACTGAAGCTTTCTTT.

The V gene is TRBV6-5, the J gene TRBJ2-7; D remains ambiguous. Germline V lookup: CDR1 MNHEY, CDR2 SVGAGI. V was pared by 7 bases and J by 0 bases, with 7 bases between. This CDR3 has 12 amino acids. The CDR3 here is CASIGSSYEQYF. The CDR3 DNA is TGTGCCAGCATTGGCAGCTCCTACGAGCAGTACTTC.

This clone occurred a few times. This chain joins TRBV27 and TRBJ2-1, with 7 bases fitting TRBD2. CDR3 length: 15 residues. Germline V gene data show CDR1 as MNHEY and CDR2 as SMNVEV (reference sequence). V was pared by 6 bases and J by 5 bases, with 10 bases of the junction left unmatched. The CDR3 is CASSQRGSPHNEQFF. CDR3 DNA: TGTGCCAGCAGCCAGCGGGGTTCGCCCCACAATGAGCAGTTCTTC.

In its sample, this clone was seen once. CDR3 residues: CASSVNIIRDSTYEQYF. The CDR3 nucleotides read TGTGCCAGCAGTGTCAATATAATCCGGGACTCGACCTACGAGCAGTACTTC. The chain links TRBV6-1 to TRBJ2-7, with D perhaps matching TRBD2 (6 bases). Trimming cost V 4 bases and J 2 bases, with 21 bases left between them. Germline assignment: CDR1 MNHNS and CDR2 SASEGT. The CDR3 is made up of 17 amino acids.

This clone was found a few times. The chain has TRBV5-1 and TRBJ1-6; a weak D match, TRBD1 (5 bases). Trimming took off 1 base at V and 8 bases at J, with 10 bases between the two ends. Germline CDR1 SGHRS, CDR2 YFSETQ. The length of the CDR3 is 14 residues. The CDR3 protein is CASSLSGNDSPLHF. CDR3 in DNA: TGCGCCAGCAGCTTGTCAGGGAACGATTCACCCCTCCACTTT.

The chain uses TRBV29-1 and TRBJ2-1; 8 bases match TRBD1. Germline lookup yields CDR1 SQVTM and CDR2 ANQGSEA. J lost 6 bases, V lost 4 bases, and 5 bases had no gene match. The CDR3 has 13 amino acids. The CDR3 reads CSVGTGRFNEQFF. The DNA of the CDR3 is TGCAGCGTTGGGACAGGGCGGTTCAATGAGCAGTTCTTC.

The rearrangement links TRBV10-3 to TRBJ2-3; 9 nucleotides align to TRBD1. CDR1 is ENHRY and CDR2 is SYGVKD in the germline V gene. Trimming at V came to 6 bases and at J to 3 bases, leaving 4 bases not matched to a gene. The CDR3 is 14 amino acids. The CDR3 DNA sequence: TGTGCCATCAGGCCCGGGACAGGGACAGATACGCAGTATTTT. This codes for CAIRPGTGTDTQYF.

Remarks on this clone: Germline and junction disagree at one end, which may indicate a read error. The chain links TRBV7-7 to TRBJ2-2; perhaps TRBD2 as D (5 bases). The CDR3 contains 13 residues. Looked up from germline, CDR1 is SSHAT and CDR2 is FNYEAQ (reference sequence). The CDR3 sequence is CASSIAKTGELFF. The DNA for the CDR3 is TGTGCCAGCAGTATAGCGAAGACCGGGGAGCTGTTTTTT. The variable domain in full, completed from reference TRBV7-7 and TRBJ2-2, reads GAGVSQSPRYKVTKRGQDVTLRCDPISSHATLYWYQQALGQGPEFLTYFNYEAQPDKSGLPSDRFSAERPEGSISTLTIQRTEQRDSAMYRCASSIAKTGELFFGEGSRLTVL.

The CDR3 coding sequence is TGTGCCAGCAGCCCAGTGTGGGGGCGCCCCTATGGCTACACCTTC. It translates to CASSPVWGRPYGYTF. The chain recombines TRBV7-2 with TRBJ1-2; D may be TRBD1 (6 bases). CDR1 and CDR2 from the germline V gene are SGHTA and FQGNSA. There are 15 residues in the CDR3. Trimming left V 5 bases short and J 4 bases short, with 17 bases between.

The chain joins TRBV28 to TRBJ2-2; D unresolved. The CDR3 is 15 amino acids. Per germline, CDR1 MDHEN and CDR2 SYDVKM. Between the trimmed V and J ends, which lost 2 bases and 4 bases, there was a span of 11 bases. CDR3 in amino acids: CASSLTLARTGELFF. The CDR3 DNA follows: TGTGCCAGCAGTTTAACGTTGGCCCGCACCGGGGAGCTGTTTTTT.

The rearrangement uses TRBV19 and TRBJ1-5, with 8 bases identical to TRBD1. Germline-derived CDR1 and CDR2 are LNHDA and SQIVND (reference sequence). V was pared by 4 bases and J by 5 bases, with 7 bases of the junction left unmatched. CDR3 length: 15 amino acids. CDR3 DNA: TGTGCCAGTAGTACATACAGGGGGAGGCATCAGCCCCAGCATTTT. Its translation is CASSTYRGRHQPQHF. Variable domain in full (rest from reference TRBV19 and TRBJ1-5): DGGITQSPKYLFRKEGQNVTLSCEQNLNHDAMYWYRQDPGQGLRLIYYSQIVNDFQKGDIAEGYSVSREKKESFPLTVTSAQKNPTAFYLCASSTYRGRHQPQHFGDGTRLSIL.